The 23 T cell receptor beta chains below come from one sample, sequenced in a study of blood T cells in healthy people across ages. A J-beta primer mix and a sample-barcoded 5' primer were used in a second PCR of about 6 to 12 cycles. MiXCR was run by TCRdb on the 5' RACE reads, yielding one entry per CDR3 protein. The data hold about 800,000 distinct CDR3 sequences, with approximately 25% observed a single time. These records were also assigned to another study, of T cells of mothers and their children.

The sequenced sample consisted of blood. These receptors originate from a boy aged 5-17 years in good health.

This clonotype showed up just a few times. V gene TRBV4-1 combines with J gene TRBJ2-7; a possible D gene is TRBD2 (6 bases). The J call may be faulty, since TRBJ2-1 better matches the DNA end. The germline CDR1 and CDR2 sequences are MGHRA and YSYEKL. The CDR3 covers 16 residues. The CDR3 sequence: CASSPTGAGYLVKQFF. As DNA, the CDR3 is TGCGCCAGCAGCCCCACCGGGGCGGGATACCTGGTTAAACAGTTCTTC.

This clonotype has more than one count but fewer than ten. The genes are TRBV5-1 and TRBJ2-5; 12 bases agree with TRBD1. The J call is in doubt because the DNA end fits TRBJ2-7 better. Germline loops: CDR1 SGHRS, CDR2 YFSETQ. The CDR3 totals 15 residues. CDR3 residues: CASSVGQGAIHEQYF. The CDR3 coding sequence is TGCGCCAGCAGCGTGGGACAGGGGGCGATCCACGAGCAGTACTTC.

V gene TRBV20-1 combines with J gene TRBJ1-1; tentatively, D is TRBD1 (6 bases). Germline V gene lookup returns CDR1 DFQATT and CDR2 SNEGSKA (reference sequence). This CDR3 is built from 14 residues. Trimming took off 3 bases at V and 4 bases at J, with 15 bases between the two ends. The CDR3 nucleotides are TGCAGTGCTAGTACACAGGGAGGCAGCACTGAAGCTTTCTTT. This encodes CSASTQGGSTEAFF.

This clonotype has a handful of counts. The V gene is TRBV14, the J gene TRBJ2-5; 7 bases map to TRBD2. The DNA end lines up better with TRBJ2-7; the J call may be wrong. Germline lookup yields CDR1 SGHDN and CDR2 FVKESK. CDR3 size: 14 residues. CDR3 sequence: CASSQAGGGSEQYF. CDR3 nucleotides: TGTGCCAGCAGCCAAGCGGGGGGTGGCTCCGAGCAGTACTTC.

Only a few counts were recorded for this clonotype. This chain connects TRBV27 to TRBJ2-7; 8 positions match TRBD1. Looked up from germline, CDR1 is MNHEY and CDR2 is SMNVEV (reference sequence). The CDR3 extends over 15 amino acids. The V and J ends lost 6 bases and 2 bases, in that order; junction bases with no gene match: 9. DNA of the CDR3: TGTGCCAGCAGGACCTCGGACAGGGCCACCTACGAGCAGTACTTC. Translating gives CASRTSDRATYEQYF.

V gene TRBV20-1 combines with J gene TRBJ2-7; possibly TRBD2 for D (5 bases). V was trimmed by 3 bases and J by 0 bases, leaving 9 bases between them. This CDR3 comprises 13 residues. The germline CDR1 and CDR2 sequences are DFQATT and SNEGSKA (reference sequence). CDR3 amino acids: CSASGKSSYEQYF. The CDR3 nucleotides are TGCAGTGCTAGCGGGAAGAGCTCCTACGAGCAGTACTTC.

This clonotype was observed a few times. V gene TRBV7-8 combines with J gene TRBJ1-3; the D gene is possibly TRBD1 (5 bases). This CDR3 has 13 residues. CDR1 SGHVS and CDR2 FQNEAQ come from the germline V gene. V was pared by 1 base and J by 4 bases, with 5 bases between. The CDR3 coding sequence is TGTGCCAGCAGCTTAGGGGGGGGAAACACCATATATTTT. This gives the protein CASSLGGGNTIYF.

The table lists this clonotype with a few counts. The chain is built from TRBV5-1 and TRBJ2-3; 11 nucleotides line up with TRBD2. The V segment lost 4 bases and the J segment 2 bases; nucleotides outside the gene matches: 9. This CDR3 is 17 amino acids long. Germline CDR1 reads SGHRS; CDR2 reads YFSETQ. The CDR3 DNA reads TGCGCCAGCAGCACCGCAATAGCGGGAGGGGACACAGATACGCAGTATTTT. Amino acids: CASSTAIAGGDTDTQYF.

This clonotype came up a few times. The rearrangement joins TRBV11-1 to TRBJ2-1; D not certain. Trimming removed 5 bases at V and 2 bases at J, with 13 bases between. The CDR3 consists of 15 residues. Germline CDR1 SGHAT, CDR2 FQDESV (reference sequence). As DNA, the CDR3 is TGTGCCAGCAGCCTCACGCACACCACCTACAATGAGCAGTTCTTC. Its translation is CASSLTHTTYNEQFF.

V gene TRBV15 combines with J gene TRBJ2-7; 8 bases match TRBD2. The CDR3 runs to 14 residues. V was clipped by 1 base and J by 3 bases; unmatched bases: 2. CDR1 and CDR2 (germline): LNHNV, YYDKDF (reference sequence). The CDR3 bases are TGTGCCACCAGCAGAGCCGGGACTAGCTACGAGCAGTACTTC. Encoded protein: CATSRAGTSYEQYF.

The CDR3 DNA is TGCAGTGCTAGTCTACCTAGCGGCTCCTACGAGCAGTACTTC. Translated: CSASLPSGSYEQYF. The rearrangement uses TRBV20-1 and TRBJ2-1; 7 bases match TRBD2. Near its end, the DNA agrees better with TRBJ2-7, so the J call may be wrong. This CDR3 has 14 residues. The germline V gene has CDR1 DFQATT and CDR2 SNEGSKA (reference sequence).

The chain employs TRBV10-2 and TRBJ2-5, with 7 bases fitting TRBD1. The DNA end is more similar to TRBJ2-7, so the J call may be wrong. Per the germline V gene, CDR1 is WSHSY and CDR2 is SAAADI. The CDR3 has 12 residues. The chain's CDR3 is CASAPGGYEQYF. The CDR3 region has the DNA TGCGCCAGCGCACCAGGGGGCTACGAGCAGTACTTC.

This clonotype was counted at least ten times. This chain uses TRBV7-3 with TRBJ2-3, with TRBD1 matching 8 bases. The germline V gene has CDR1 SGHTA and CDR2 FQGTGA. The CDR3 sequence is 14 residues long. V was pared by 6 bases and J by 3 bases, with 5 bases of the junction left unmatched. In DNA, the CDR3 is TGTGCCAGCAGTCGAACAGGGGGGACAGATACGCAGTATTTT. Translated, it gives CASSRTGGTDTQYF.

This clonotype was seen more than once but under ten times. The chain carries TRBV10-3 and TRBJ2-7; 11 bases are a match to TRBD1. The CDR3 covers 13 residues. The J segment lost 2 bases and the V segment lost 10 bases, leaving 4 bases of the junction unmatched. CDR1 is ENHRY, CDR2 SYGVKD, per germline. The CDR3 region is CATTGQGAYEQYF. The CDR3 region has the DNA TGTGCCACCACGGGACAGGGGGCCTACGAGCAGTACTTC.

The table lists this clonotype with a few counts. The chain couples TRBV4-1 to TRBJ1-5; D ambiguous. Germline loops: CDR1 MGHRA, CDR2 YSYEKL. CDR3 length: 15 residues. The V gene lost 5 bases and the J gene lost 1 base, with 12 bases spanning the gap. The DNA of the CDR3 is TGCGCCAGCAGCGCTGGTACGGCAAGCAATCAGCCCCAGCATTTT. This encodes CASSAGTASNQPQHF.

This rearrangement joins TRBV2 to TRBJ2-1; no clear D gene. The CDR3 length is 14 residues. Trimming removed 7 bases from V and 0 bases from J, with 10 bases in between. CDR1 is SNHLY and CDR2 is FYNNEI in the germline V gene. The CDR3 DNA follows: TGTGCCAGCAAGACCGATGGCTCCTACAATGAGCAGTTCTTC. It yields the protein CASKTDGSYNEQFF.

The table lists this clonotype with a few counts. V gene TRBV20-1 combines with J gene TRBJ2-7; D perhaps matches TRBD1 (5 bases). Per germline, CDR1 DFQATT and CDR2 SNEGSKA (reference sequence). Trimming removed 0 bases at V and 9 bases at J, with 18 bases between. This CDR3 region has 14 residues. CDR3 sequence reads: CSARDSGRVKAQYF. CDR3 coding DNA: TGCAGTGCTAGAGATTCAGGCAGGGTTAAGGCGCAGTACTTC.

This clonotype was counted between two and nine times. The chain recombines TRBV19 with TRBJ2-1; TRBD2 matches 12 bases. From germline, CDR1 is LNHDA and CDR2 SQIVND (reference sequence). V shed 6 bases, J shed 7 bases, and the junction held 4 bases outside the gene matches. This CDR3 comprises 14 residues. The CDR3 sequence: CASRTSGGRNEQFF. DNA of the CDR3: TGTGCCAGTAGGACTAGCGGGGGTAGGAATGAGCAGTTCTTC.

This chain uses TRBV5-1 with TRBJ2-1; 10 bases are a match to TRBD2. CDR1 SGHRS and CDR2 YFSETQ come from the germline V gene. Losses at the gene ends were 4 bases for V and 8 bases for J; bases not matched to a gene: 9. CDR3 length: 15 residues. CDR3 sequence (DNA): TGCGCCAGCAGCACTACCGGGACTAGCGTGGATGAGCAGTTCTTC. Protein: CASSTTGTSVDEQFF.

This clonotype was found a few times. The J gene is TRBJ1-1, the V gene TRBV28; perhaps TRBD1 as D (5 bases). Per the germline V gene, CDR1 is MDHEN and CDR2 is SYDVKM. The CDR3 has 11 amino acids. V gave up 4 bases and J gave up 7 bases, with 7 bases separating them. CDR3 region: CASSSTVEAFF. The CDR3 DNA follows: TGTGCCAGCAGTTCGACAGTTGAAGCTTTCTTT.

This clonotype was seen only a few times. The V call is TRBV20-1, the J call TRBJ1-5, with 7 positions matching TRBD1. From germline, CDR1 is DFQATT and CDR2 SNEGSKA (reference sequence). The CDR3 runs to 15 residues. V shed 1 base and J 7 bases; nucleotides not matched to a gene: 10. The CDR3 loop reads CSARVEGGAGQPQHF. DNA for the CDR3: TGCAGTGCTAGAGTCGAAGGGGGCGCGGGACAGCCCCAGCATTTT.

The chain carries TRBV5-1 and TRBJ2-2; 10 nucleotides agree with TRBD2. V gave up 4 bases and J gave up 3 bases; unmatched junction bases: 6. The germline gives CDR1 SGHRS, CDR2 YFSETQ. This CDR3 is 16 amino acids long. The CDR3 is CASSRLAGADTGELFF. Written as DNA, the CDR3 is TGCGCCAGCAGCCGGCTAGCGGGGGCAGACACCGGGGAGCTGTTTTTT.

This clonotype was detected ten times or more. V usage is TRBV7-2 and J usage is TRBJ2-4; D might be TRBD1 or TRBD2, each matching 5 bases. V shed 5 bases and J shed 6 bases, with 14 bases lying between them. Germline-derived CDR1 and CDR2 are SGHTA and FQGNSA. The CDR3 spans 14 residues. CDR3 sequence: CASSPQRDGNIQYF. The CDR3 bases are TGTGCCAGCAGCCCGCAAAGGGACGGAAACATTCAGTACTTC. The whole variable domain, filled in from reference TRBV7-2 and TRBJ2-4, reads GAGVSQSPSNKVTEKGKDVELRCDPISGHTALYWYRQSLGQGLEFLIYFQGNSAPDKSGLPSDRFSAERTGGSVSTLTIQRTQQEDSAVYLCASSPQRDGNIQYFGAGTRLSVL.